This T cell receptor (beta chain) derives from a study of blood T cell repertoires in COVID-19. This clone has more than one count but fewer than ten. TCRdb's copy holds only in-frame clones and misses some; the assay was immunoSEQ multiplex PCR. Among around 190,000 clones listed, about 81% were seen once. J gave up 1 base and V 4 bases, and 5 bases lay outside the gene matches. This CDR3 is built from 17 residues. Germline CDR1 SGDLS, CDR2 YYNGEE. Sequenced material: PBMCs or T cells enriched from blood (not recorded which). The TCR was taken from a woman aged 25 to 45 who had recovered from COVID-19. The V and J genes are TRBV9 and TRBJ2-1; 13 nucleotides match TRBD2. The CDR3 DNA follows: TGTGCCAGCAGCCTACAGGGACTAGCGGGGTCCTACAATGAGCAGTTCTTC. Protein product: CASSLQGLAGSYNEQFF.